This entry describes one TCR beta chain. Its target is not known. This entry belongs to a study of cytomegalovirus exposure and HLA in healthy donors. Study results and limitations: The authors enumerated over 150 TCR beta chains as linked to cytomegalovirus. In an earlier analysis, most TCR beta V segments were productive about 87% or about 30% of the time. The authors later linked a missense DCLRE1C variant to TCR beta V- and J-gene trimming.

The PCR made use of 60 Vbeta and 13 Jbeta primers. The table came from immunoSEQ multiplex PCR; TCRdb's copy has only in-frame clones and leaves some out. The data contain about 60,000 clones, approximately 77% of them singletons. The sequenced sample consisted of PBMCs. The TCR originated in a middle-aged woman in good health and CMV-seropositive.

CDR3 region: CASSLSGGGFDEQFF. CDR3 DNA sequence: TGTGCCAGCAGCCTCAGCGGGGGGGGATTCGATGAGCAGTTCTTC. The rearrangement links TRBV5-4 to TRBJ2-1; 10 nucleotides agree with TRBD2. The V gene's germline CDR1 is SGHNT and CDR2 YYREEE (reference sequence). Unmatched junction bases numbered 9, after V lost 4 bases and J lost 8 bases. The CDR3 is 15 amino acids.